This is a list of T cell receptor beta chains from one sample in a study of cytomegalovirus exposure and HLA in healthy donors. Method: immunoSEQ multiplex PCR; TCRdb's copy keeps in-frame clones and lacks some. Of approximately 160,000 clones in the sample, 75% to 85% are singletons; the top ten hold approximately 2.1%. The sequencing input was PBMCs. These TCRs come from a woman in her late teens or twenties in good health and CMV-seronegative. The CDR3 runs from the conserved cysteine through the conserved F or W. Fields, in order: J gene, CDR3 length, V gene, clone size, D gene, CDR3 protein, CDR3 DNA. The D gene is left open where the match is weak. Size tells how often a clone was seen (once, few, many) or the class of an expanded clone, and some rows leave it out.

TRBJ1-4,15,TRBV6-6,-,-,CASTGPGITNEKLFF,TGTGCCAGCACCGGCCCCGGGATAACTAATGAAAAACTGTTTTTT
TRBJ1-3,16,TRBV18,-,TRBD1,CASSPLSQGEGNTIYF,TGTGCCAGCTCACCACTTTCACAGGGGGAAGGAAACACCATATATTTT
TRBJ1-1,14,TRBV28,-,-,CASSPQIDWTEAFF,TGTGCCAGCAGTCCCCAGATCGATTGGACTGAAGCTTTCTTT
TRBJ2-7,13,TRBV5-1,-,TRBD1,CASTGQGAGEQYF,TGCGCCAGCACCGGACAGGGGGCCGGCGAGCAGTACTTC
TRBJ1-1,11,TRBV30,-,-,CAWSKTVEAFF,TGTGCCTGGAGTAAGACAGTTGAAGCTTTCTTT
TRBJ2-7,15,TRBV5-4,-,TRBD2,CASSWGDSGTYEQYF,TGTGCCAGCAGCTGGGGGGATAGCGGGACCTACGAGCAGTACTTC
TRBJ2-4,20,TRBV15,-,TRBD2,CATSRDLLSDLSAGKNIQYF,TGTGCCACCAGCAGGGACCTTCTATCTGACCTTTCAGCGGGGAAAAACATTCAGTACTTC
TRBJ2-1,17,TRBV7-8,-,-,CASSSGTPSISYNEQFF,TGTGCCAGCAGCTCAGGGACACCCTCAATCTCCTACAATGAGCAGTTCTTC
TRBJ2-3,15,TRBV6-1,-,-,CASSELDSGRSTQYF,TGTGCCAGCAGTGAACTCGACAGTGGTCGGAGTACGCAGTATTTT
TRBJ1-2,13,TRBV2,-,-,CASSSHRNQGYTF,TGTGCCAGCAGTTCTCACCGAAACCAGGGCTACACCTTC
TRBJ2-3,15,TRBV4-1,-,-,CASSLRTGVADTQYF,TGCGCCAGCAGCCTCCGGACCGGGGTTGCAGATACGCAGTATTTT
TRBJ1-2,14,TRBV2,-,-,CASSVMGQGYGYTF,TGTGCCAGCAGTGTGATGGGGCAGGGCTATGGCTACACCTTC
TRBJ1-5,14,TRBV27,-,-,CASSFKGGNQPQHF,TGTGCCAGCAGTTTCAAGGGAGGCAATCAGCCCCAGCATTTT
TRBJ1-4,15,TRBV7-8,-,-,CASSLYQGTNEKLFF,TGTGCCAGCAGCTTATATCAGGGAACTAATGAAAAACTGTTTTTT
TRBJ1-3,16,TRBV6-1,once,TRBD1,CASREGTVVSGNTIYF,TGTGCCAGCAGGGAAGGGACAGTTGTATCTGGAAACACCATATATTTT
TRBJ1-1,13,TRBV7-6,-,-,CASSLDSLTEAFF,TGTGCCAGCAGCTTAGATTCTCTTACTGAAGCCTTCTTT
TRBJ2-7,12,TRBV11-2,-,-,CASSFGTEGQYF,TGTGCCAGCAGCTTCGGAACAGAAGGGCAGTACTTC
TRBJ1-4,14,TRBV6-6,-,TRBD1,CASSPTGGEEKLFF,TGTGCCAGCAGCCCGACAGGGGGCGAAGAAAAACTGTTTTTT
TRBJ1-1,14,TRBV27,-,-,CASSLGPSDTEAFF,TGTGCCAGCAGCCTCGGTCCCAGCGACACTGAAGCTTTCTTT
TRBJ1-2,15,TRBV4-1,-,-,CASSQEGGRAYGYTF,TGCGCCAGCAGCCAAGAGGGGGGTCGCGCCTATGGCTACACCTTC
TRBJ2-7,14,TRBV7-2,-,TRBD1,CASSPQGQGSEQYF,TGTGCCAGCAGCCCCCAAGGACAGGGGAGCGAGCAGTACTTC
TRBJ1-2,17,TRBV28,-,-,CASSLYLSSVTSHGYTF,TGTGCCAGCAGTTTATATTTGAGTTCGGTGACATCCCATGGCTACACCTTC
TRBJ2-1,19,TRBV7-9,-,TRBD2,CASSLPDPGGLGGGNEQFF,TGTGCCAGCAGCTTACCCGACCCTGGGGGACTAGGCGGGGGAAATGAGCAGTTCTTC
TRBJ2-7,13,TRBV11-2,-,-,CASSLATPGLSYF,TGTGCCAGCAGCTTAGCCACCCCGGGACTCTCTTACTTC
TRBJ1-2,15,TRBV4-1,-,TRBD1,CASSQGDRGIYGYTF,TGCGCCAGCAGCCAGGGGGACAGGGGGATCTATGGCTACACCTTC
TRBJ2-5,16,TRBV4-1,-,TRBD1,CASSPLLMTGQETQYF,TGCGCCAGCAGCCCCTTACTAATGACAGGGCAAGAGACCCAGTACTTC
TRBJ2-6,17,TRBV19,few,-,CASTRAGVYSGANVLTF,TGTGCCAGTACTAGGGCAGGGGTTTACTCTGGGGCCAACGTCCTGACTTTC
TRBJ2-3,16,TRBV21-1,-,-,CASTTRPGLAPDTQYF,TGTGCCAGCACCACCCGCCCAGGACTAGCCCCAGATACGCAGTATTTT
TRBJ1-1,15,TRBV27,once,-,CASSPIGVRGTEAFF,TGTGCCAGCAGTCCTATAGGGGTCAGGGGTACTGAAGCTTTCTTT
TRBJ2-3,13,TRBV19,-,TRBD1,CASSGQGADTQYF,TGTGCCAGTAGTGGACAGGGGGCGGATACGCAGTATTTT
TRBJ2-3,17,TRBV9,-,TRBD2,CASSPHSGSSRADTQYF,TGTGCCAGCAGCCCTCATAGCGGGAGTTCTAGGGCAGATACGCAGTATTTT
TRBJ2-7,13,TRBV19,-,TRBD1,CASSRDSSYEQYF,TGTGCCAGTAGTAGGGACAGCTCCTACGAGCAGTACTTC
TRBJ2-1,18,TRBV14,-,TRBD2,CASSQVPSGGVGYNEQFF,TGTGCCAGCAGCCAAGTACCTAGCGGCGGAGTTGGCTACAATGAGCAGTTCTTC
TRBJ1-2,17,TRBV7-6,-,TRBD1,CASSLGPGQAQRGGYTF,TGTGCCAGCAGCTTAGGACCAGGACAGGCTCAGAGGGGTGGCTACACCTTC
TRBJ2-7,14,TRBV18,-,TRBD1,CASSPLGQTYEQYF,TGTGCCAGCTCACCCCTGGGACAGACCTACGAGCAGTACTTC
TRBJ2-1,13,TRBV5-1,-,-,CASSLGGYNEQFF,TGCGCCAGCAGCCTCGGTGGCTACAATGAGCAGTTCTTC
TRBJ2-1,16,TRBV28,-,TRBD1,CASSSAGTDSYNEQFF,TGTGCCAGCAGTTCAGCCGGGACAGACTCCTACAATGAGCAGTTCTTC
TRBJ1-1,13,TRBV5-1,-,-,CASRRSGNTEAFF,TGCGCCAGCAGGCGATCGGGTAACACTGAAGCTTTCTTT
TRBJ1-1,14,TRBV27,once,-,CASSFRGSNTEAFF,TGTGCCAGCAGTTTCAGGGGATCGAACACTGAAGCTTTCTTT
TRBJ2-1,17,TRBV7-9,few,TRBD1,CSSSLFSSGTVNNEQFF,TGTTCCAGCAGCTTATTCAGCTCTGGGACAGTAAACAATGAGCAGTTCTTC
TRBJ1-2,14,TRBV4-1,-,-,CASSLVGQGRGYTF,TGCGCCAGCAGCCTCGTAGGGCAGGGCCGAGGCTACACCTTC
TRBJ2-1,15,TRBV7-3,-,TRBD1,CASSPTGLTGDEQFF,TGTGCCAGCAGCCCGACAGGGCTTACAGGAGATGAGCAGTTCTTC
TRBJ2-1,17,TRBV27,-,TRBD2,CASSPTSLAGGGNEQFF,TGTGCCAGCAGTCCTACATCTCTTGCGGGAGGTGGCAATGAGCAGTTCTTC
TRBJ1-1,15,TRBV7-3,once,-,CASSLSRGLHTEAFF,TGTGCCAGCAGCCTATCCAGGGGTTTGCACACTGAAGCTTTCTTT
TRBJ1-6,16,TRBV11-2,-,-,CASSPTQGSYNSPLHF,TGTGCCAGCAGCCCTACACAGGGATCCTATAATTCACCCCTCCACTTT
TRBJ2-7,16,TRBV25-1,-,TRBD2,CASSVWREGLSYEQYF,TGTGCCAGCAGTGTTTGGCGGGAGGGCCTATCCTACGAGCAGTACTTC
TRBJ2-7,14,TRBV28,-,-,CASSLTGTPYEQYF,TGTGCCAGCAGTTTAACAGGGACCCCCTACGAGCAGTACTTC
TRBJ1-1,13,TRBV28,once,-,CASSFPQNTEAFF,TGTGCCAGCAGTTTCCCCCAGAACACTGAAGCTTTCTTT
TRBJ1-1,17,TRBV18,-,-,CASSPAGRTFMNTEAFF,TGTGCCAGCTCACCGGCGGGTAGGACCTTCATGAACACTGAAGCTTTCTTT
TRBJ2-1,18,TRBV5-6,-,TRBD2,CASSLGLAGGRGFNEQFF,TGTGCCAGCAGCCTGGGACTAGCGGGAGGAAGGGGATTCAATGAGCAGTTCTTC
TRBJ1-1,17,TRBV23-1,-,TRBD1,CASSQTPGQGMNTEAFF,TGCGCCAGCAGTCAAACCCCGGGACAGGGAATGAACACTGAAGCTTTCTTT
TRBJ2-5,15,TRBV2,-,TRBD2,CASSKTSGRGETQYF,TGTGCCAGCAGTAAGACTAGCGGGAGGGGAGAGACCCAGTACTTC